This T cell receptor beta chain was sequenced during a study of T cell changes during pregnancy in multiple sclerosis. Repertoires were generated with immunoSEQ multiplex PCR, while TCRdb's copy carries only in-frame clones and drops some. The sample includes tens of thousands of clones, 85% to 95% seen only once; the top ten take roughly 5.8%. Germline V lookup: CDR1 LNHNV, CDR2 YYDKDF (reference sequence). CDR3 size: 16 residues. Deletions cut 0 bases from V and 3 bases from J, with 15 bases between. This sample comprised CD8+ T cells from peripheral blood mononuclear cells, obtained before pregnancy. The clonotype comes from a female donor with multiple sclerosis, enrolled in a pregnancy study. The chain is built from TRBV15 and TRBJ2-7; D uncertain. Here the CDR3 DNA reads TGTGCCACCAGCAGAGATCGGTCAGCACTACTCTACGAGCAGTACTTC. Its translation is CATSRDRSALLYEQYF.